This TCR beta chain comes out of a study of shared clonotypes between healthy human individuals. Study-wide background: Used for every donor were three CD4 naive, three CD4 memory, two CD8 naive and one CD8 memory plate. Study-wide results and caveats: The sole specimen, blood, was sampled, and tissue repertoires likely differ. An anticipated effect of sequencing depth on clonotype sharing among donors was recognized. Memory subsets generally showed smaller estimated richness than naive subsets did.

The V gene's germline CDR1 is WSHSY and CDR2 SAAADI. The CDR3 contains 14 residues. With 6 bases removed from V and 3 bases from J, the gap between germline ends came to 15 bases. Method: immunoSEQ multiplex PCR; TCRdb's copy keeps in-frame clones and lacks some. The sample contains some 1,600,000 clones, 95% to 99% of which appear only once. On this clone: The antigen is unknown.

The TCR sequence derives from a man aged 25 to 45 in good health. Material for sequencing was naive CD4+ T cells sorted from blood. Described subset: CD45RA+ positively selected. The chain couples TRBV10-2 to TRBJ2-7; TRBD1 or TRBD2 may be the D gene (5 bases each). CDR3 loop: CASRRWGTRYEQYF. CDR3 nucleotides: TGCGCCAGCAGGCGGTGGGGGACCCGCTACGAGCAGTACTTC.